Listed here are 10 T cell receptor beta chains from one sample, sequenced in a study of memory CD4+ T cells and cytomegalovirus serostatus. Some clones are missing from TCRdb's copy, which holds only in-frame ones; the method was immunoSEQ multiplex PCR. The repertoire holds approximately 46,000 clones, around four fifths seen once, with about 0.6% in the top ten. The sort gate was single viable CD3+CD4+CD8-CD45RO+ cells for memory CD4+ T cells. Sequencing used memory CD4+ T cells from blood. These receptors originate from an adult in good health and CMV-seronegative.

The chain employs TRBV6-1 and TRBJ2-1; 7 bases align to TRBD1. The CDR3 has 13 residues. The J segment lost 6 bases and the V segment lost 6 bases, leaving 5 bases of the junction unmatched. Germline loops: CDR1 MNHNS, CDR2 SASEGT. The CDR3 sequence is CASRLQGPNEQFF. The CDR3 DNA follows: TGTGCCAGCAGACTACAGGGGCCCAATGAGCAGTTCTTC.

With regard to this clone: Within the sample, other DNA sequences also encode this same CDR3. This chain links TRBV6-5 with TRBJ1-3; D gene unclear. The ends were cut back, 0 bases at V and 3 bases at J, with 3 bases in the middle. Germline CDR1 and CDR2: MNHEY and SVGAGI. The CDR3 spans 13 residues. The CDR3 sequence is CASSYSSGNTIYF. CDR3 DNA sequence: TGTGCCAGCAGTTACTCGAGTGGAAACACCATATATTTT.

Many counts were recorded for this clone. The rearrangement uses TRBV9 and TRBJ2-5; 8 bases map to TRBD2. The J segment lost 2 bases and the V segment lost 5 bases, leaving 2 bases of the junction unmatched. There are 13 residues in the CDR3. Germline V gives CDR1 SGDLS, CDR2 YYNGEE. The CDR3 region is CASSTSGQETQYF. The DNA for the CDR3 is TGTGCCAGCAGTACTAGCGGACAAGAGACCCAGTACTTC.

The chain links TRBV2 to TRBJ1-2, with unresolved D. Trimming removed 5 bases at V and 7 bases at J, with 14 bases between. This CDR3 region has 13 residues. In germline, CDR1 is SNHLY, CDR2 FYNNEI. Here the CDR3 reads CASSSPGVSGYTF. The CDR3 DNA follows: TGTGCCAGCAGTTCCCCGGGAGTATCTGGCTACACCTTC.

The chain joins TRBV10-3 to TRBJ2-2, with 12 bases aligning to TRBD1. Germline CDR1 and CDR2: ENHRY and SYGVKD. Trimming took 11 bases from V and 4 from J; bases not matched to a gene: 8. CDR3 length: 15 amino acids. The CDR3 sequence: CAVRSGQGATGELFF. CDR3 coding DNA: TGTGCCGTCCGCTCGGGACAGGGGGCCACCGGGGAGCTGTTTTTT.

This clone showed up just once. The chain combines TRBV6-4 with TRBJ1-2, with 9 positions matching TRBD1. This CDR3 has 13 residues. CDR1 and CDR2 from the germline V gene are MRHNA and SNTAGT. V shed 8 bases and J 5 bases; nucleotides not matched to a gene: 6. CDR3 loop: CASALDRGYGYTF. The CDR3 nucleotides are TGTGCCAGCGCCCTGGACAGGGGTTATGGCTACACCTTC.

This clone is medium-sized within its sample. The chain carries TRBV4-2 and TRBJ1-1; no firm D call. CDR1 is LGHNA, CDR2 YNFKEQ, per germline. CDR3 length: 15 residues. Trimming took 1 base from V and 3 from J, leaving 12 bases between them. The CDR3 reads CASSQAWEIDTEAFF. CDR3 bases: TGTGCCAGCAGCCAAGCCTGGGAAATAGACACTGAAGCTTTCTTT.

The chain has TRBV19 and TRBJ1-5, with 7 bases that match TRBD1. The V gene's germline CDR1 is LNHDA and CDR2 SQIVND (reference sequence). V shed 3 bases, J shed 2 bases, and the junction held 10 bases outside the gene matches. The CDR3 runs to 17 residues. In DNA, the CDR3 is TGTGCCAGTAGTATTGCGTTGTCCGGACAGGGCAATCAGCCCCAGCATTTT. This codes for CASSIALSGQGNQPQHF.

CDR3 sequence (DNA): TGTGCCAGCAGTTACCGGGGAGGGAGCAACACTGAAGCTTTCTTT. This translates into CASSYRGGSNTEAFF. The chain joins TRBV6-5 to TRBJ1-1; no definite D call. The CDR3 is made up of 15 amino acids. CDR1 MNHEY and CDR2 SVGAGI come from the germline V gene. V lost 2 bases to trimming and J lost 2 bases, with 12 bases between them.

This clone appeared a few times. CDR3 coding DNA: TGTGCCAGTCTCCGAGGGGGGGCTTATGGCTACACCTTC. Protein: CASLRGGAYGYTF. This rearrangement joins TRBV19 to TRBJ1-2; TRBD1 is a possible D gene (6 bases). V was cut by 8 bases and J by 5 bases, with 15 bases left in between. This CDR3 has 13 residues. Germline V lookup: CDR1 LNHDA, CDR2 SQIVND (reference sequence).